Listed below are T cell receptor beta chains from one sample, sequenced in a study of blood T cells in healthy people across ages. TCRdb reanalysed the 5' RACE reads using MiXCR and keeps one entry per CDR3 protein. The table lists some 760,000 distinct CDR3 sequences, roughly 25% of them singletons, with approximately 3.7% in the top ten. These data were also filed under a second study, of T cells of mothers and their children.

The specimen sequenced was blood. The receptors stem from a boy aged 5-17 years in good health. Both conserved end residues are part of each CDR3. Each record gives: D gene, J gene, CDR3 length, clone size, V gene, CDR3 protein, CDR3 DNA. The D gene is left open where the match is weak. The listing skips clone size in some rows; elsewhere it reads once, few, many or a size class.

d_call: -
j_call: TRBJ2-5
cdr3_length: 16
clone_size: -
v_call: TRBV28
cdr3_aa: CASSLSAAPSVGTQYF
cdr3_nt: TGTGCCAGCAGTTTATCGGCTGCTCCCTCGGTTGGGACCCAGTACTTC

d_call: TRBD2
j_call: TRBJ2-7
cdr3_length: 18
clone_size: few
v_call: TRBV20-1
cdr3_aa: CSSFAGVLAGGPSYEQYF
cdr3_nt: TGCAGCTCCTTTGCGGGGGTTCTAGCGGGAGGACCTTCCTACGAGCAGTACTTC

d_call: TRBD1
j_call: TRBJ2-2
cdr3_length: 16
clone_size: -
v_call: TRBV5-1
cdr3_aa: CASSGMTGRGTGELFF
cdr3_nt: TGCGCCAGCAGCGGAATGACAGGGCGCGGCACCGGGGAGCTGTTTTTT

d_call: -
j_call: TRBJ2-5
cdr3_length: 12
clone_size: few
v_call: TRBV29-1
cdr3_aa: CSVEGVGETQYF
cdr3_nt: TGCAGCGTGGAAGGGGTTGGGGAGACCCAGTACTTC

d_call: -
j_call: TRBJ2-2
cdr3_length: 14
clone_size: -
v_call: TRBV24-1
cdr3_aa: CATSEASNTGELFF
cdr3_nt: TGTGCCACCAGTGAGGCTTCGAACACCGGGGAGCTGTTTTTT

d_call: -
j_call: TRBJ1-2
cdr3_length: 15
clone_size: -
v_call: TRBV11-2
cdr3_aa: CASSSWDTANYGYTF
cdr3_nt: TGTGCCAGCAGCTCCTGGGACACCGCTAACTATGGCTACACCTTC

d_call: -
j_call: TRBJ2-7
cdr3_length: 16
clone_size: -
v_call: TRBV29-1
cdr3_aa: CSGPERGGNTAYEQYF
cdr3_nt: TGCAGCGGCCCAGAAAGGGGGGGAAATACCGCCTACGAGCAGTACTTC

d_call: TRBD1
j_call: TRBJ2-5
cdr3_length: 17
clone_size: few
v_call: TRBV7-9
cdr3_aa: CASSLGDRGPDQETQYF
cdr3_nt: TGTGCCAGCAGCTTAGGAGACAGGGGGCCCGACCAAGAGACCCAGTACTTC

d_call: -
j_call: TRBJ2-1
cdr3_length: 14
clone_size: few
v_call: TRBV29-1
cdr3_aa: CSVEPRDFDNEQFF
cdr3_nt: TGCAGCGTTGAACCCAGGGATTTCGACAATGAGCAGTTCTTC

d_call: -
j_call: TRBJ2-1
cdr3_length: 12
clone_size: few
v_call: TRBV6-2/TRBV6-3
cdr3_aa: CASSPGRNEQFF
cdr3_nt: TGTGCCAGCAGTCCCGGCAGGAATGAGCAGTTCTTC

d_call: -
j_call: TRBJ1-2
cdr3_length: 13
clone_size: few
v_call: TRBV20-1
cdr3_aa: CSANPPRGGGYTF
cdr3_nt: TGCAGTGCTAACCCTCCGAGGGGTGGTGGCTACACCTTC

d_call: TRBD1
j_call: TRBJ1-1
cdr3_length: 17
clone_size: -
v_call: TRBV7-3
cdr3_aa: CASSFGRIDRGNTEAFF
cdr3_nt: TGTGCCAGCAGCTTTGGCCGGATTGACAGGGGGAACACTGAAGCTTTCTTT